This record concerns one TCR beta chain sequence. The record originates from a study of glioma-infiltrating T cells after dendritic cell vaccination. Study-level information: Dendritic cell vaccination trial patients had either newly diagnosed or recurrent glioblastoma. Patients received autologous tumor lysate-pulsed dendritic cell vaccination between 2003 and 2012.

The primer mix had 60 V beta and 13 J beta primers. Measured with immunoSEQ multiplex PCR; TCRdb has only the in-frame clones, and not every one. This sample carries over 90,000 clones, over 65% of them seen once, and the ten largest clones take 2.5% to 3.5%. V lost 4 bases, J lost 7 bases, and 14 bases lay in between. Germline CDR1 SEHNR, CDR2 FQNEAQ (reference sequence). This CDR3 is 15 amino acids long. This sequence joins TRBV7-9 and TRBJ1-6, with a possible D match to TRBD1 (6 bases). The sample in question was blood, obtained before dendritic cell vaccination. This receptor was identified in a human donor with glioblastoma. DNA of the CDR3: TGTGCCAGCAGCTGGGGGGGCGCGATGAATTCACCCCTCCACTTT. Translation: CASSWGGAMNSPLHF.